The text below deals with one T cell receptor (beta chain). Per the original methods: Reference gene primer amplification yielded estimated nucleated cell counts. The repertoire was sequenced with immunoSEQ multiplex PCR; TCRdb's copy has only in-frame clones and lacks some. The DNA gave D and trimming, while V, J and clone size come from that table. This sample has tens of thousands of clones, with around 86% found just once. This CDR3 contains 14 residues. Deletions cut 5 bases from V and 1 base from J, with 9 bases between. Per the germline V gene, CDR1 is MNHEY and CDR2 is SVGEGT. This sample is drawn from a study of blood T cell repertoires in COVID-19. Study details: Specimens from acute and convalescent COVID-19 originated in the United States, Italy and Spain. PBMCs, B-cell-depleted T cells, or T cells provided the cDNA or gDNA that made up the material.

The sequence was obtained from a man at least 80 years old with acute or convalescent COVID-19. V and J are TRBV6-2 or TRBV6-3 and TRBJ1-5; possibly TRBD1 for D (5 bases). The sequencing sample was made of peripheral blood. CDR3 sequence reads: CASSHNRSNQPQHF. In nucleotides, the CDR3 is TGTGCCAGCAGTCACAACAGGAGCAATCAGCCCCAGCATTTT.